The 27 T cell receptor beta chains in this list originate from one sample, sequenced in a study of PD-L1 blockade in urothelial cancer. Here immunoSEQ multiplex PCR was the method, and the copy in TCRdb shows in-frame clones only, minus some. The data contain more than 35,000 clones, 90% of them singletons. The sequencing here drew on PBMCs, taken around atezolizumab (anti-PD-L1) treatment. The receptors come from a man in his 70s with urothelial cancer.

The rearrangement links TRBV5-6 to TRBJ2-5; possible D gene TRBD1, 5 bases. This CDR3 is 13 amino acids long. Germline CDR1 SGHDT, CDR2 YYEEEE. Trimming took 2 bases from V and 4 from J, leaving 9 bases between them. DNA of the CDR3: TGTGCCAGCAGCTTTCAGGGCATAGAGACCCAGTACTTC. Amino acid sequence: CASSFQGIETQYF.

The chain employs TRBV7-3 and TRBJ2-1; 9 nucleotides match TRBD1. After removal of 4 bases from V and 6 bases from J, the junction contained 4 bases not matched to a gene. This CDR3 region has 14 residues. The germline CDR1 and CDR2 sequences are SGHTA and FQGTGA. The CDR3 loop is CASSSSQGANEQFF. CDR3 coding DNA: TGTGCCAGCAGCTCGTCACAGGGGGCCAATGAGCAGTTCTTC. The full variable domain, its missing parts supplied by reference TRBV7-3 and TRBJ2-1, is GAGVSQTPSNKVTEKGKYVELRCDPISGHTALYWYRQSLGQGPEFLIYFQGTGAADDSGLPNDRFFAVRPEGSVSTLKIQRTERGDSAVYLCASSSSQGANEQFFGPGTRLTVL.

The rearrangement uses TRBV19 and TRBJ2-1; 8 bases agree with TRBD2. Trimming removed 2 bases from V and 0 bases from J; junction bases left unmatched: 9. The CDR3 is made up of 18 amino acids. Germline CDR1 LNHDA, CDR2 SQIVND (reference sequence). CDR3: CASSIRPSGLSSYNEQFF. DNA of the CDR3: TGTGCCAGTAGTATAAGGCCTAGCGGGCTCAGCTCCTACAATGAGCAGTTCTTC.

This clone appeared a few times. Other DNA sequences in the sample encode the same CDR3. V gene TRBV7-9 combines with J gene TRBJ1-2, with D maybe TRBD1 (6 bases). V lost 0 bases, J lost 7 bases, and 12 bases lay in between. The germline gives CDR1 SEHNR, CDR2 FQNEAQ (reference sequence). The CDR3 totals 14 residues. The CDR3 DNA follows: TGTGCCAGCAGCTTAGCGGCAGGGGAATCTGGCTACACCTTC. It yields the protein CASSLAAGESGYTF.

The rearrangement uses TRBV7-8 and TRBJ2-1, with a tentative D call TRBD1 (5 bases). The length of the CDR3 is 16 residues. Germline CDR1 is SGHVS and CDR2 is FQNEAQ. V shed 0 bases and J shed 4 bases, with 13 bases lying between them. The CDR3 loop is CASSLARQNRYNEQFF. The CDR3 DNA reads TGTGCCAGCAGCTTAGCCAGACAAAACAGGTACAATGAGCAGTTCTTC.

CDR3 in DNA: TGTGCCAGTCTCACTGACAGGAACTATGGCTACACCTTC. Translation gives CASLTDRNYGYTF. The chain carries TRBV19 and TRBJ1-2; D may be TRBD1 (6 bases). V dropped 8 bases and J dropped 2 bases, with 12 bases sitting between them. The CDR3 runs 13 residues. Germline V gene lookup returns CDR1 LNHDA and CDR2 SQIVND (reference sequence). The variable domain in full, completed from reference TRBV19 and TRBJ1-2, reads DGGITQSPKYLFRKEGQNVTLSCEQNLNHDAMYWYRQDPGQGLRLIYYSQIVNDFQKGDIAEGYSVSREKKESFPLTVTSAQKNPTAFYLCASLTDRNYGYTFGSGTRLTVV.

This rearrangement joins TRBV9 to TRBJ1-1; TRBD1 is a possible D gene (5 bases). The CDR3 extends over 13 amino acids. Germline-derived CDR1 and CDR2 are SGDLS and YYNGEE. Trimming stripped 3 bases from V and 1 base from J, with 7 bases between. CDR3 DNA: TGTGCCAGCAGCGGCGGACAGAACACTGAAGCTTTCTTT. It codes for CASSGGQNTEAFF.

V is TRBV4-1 and J is TRBJ2-1; 11 nucleotides line up with TRBD2. Germline CDR1 is MGHRA and CDR2 is YSYEKL. The ends lost 4 bases at V and 0 bases at J; junction bases unmatched: 5. The CDR3 consists of 17 residues. For the CDR3, the DNA is TGCGCCAGCAGCCGTTTAGCGGGGGGGAGCTCCTACAATGAGCAGTTCTTC. Amino acid sequence: CASSRLAGGSSYNEQFF.

The V gene is TRBV7-6, the J gene TRBJ1-1; possibly TRBD1 for D (5 bases). Germline lookup yields CDR1 SGHVS and CDR2 FNYEAQ. The CDR3 is 14 residues long. V lost 1 base, J lost 1 base, and 7 bases lay in between. CDR3 DNA sequence: TGTGCCAGCAGCTTAGGGCAGGGGAACACTGAAGCTTTCTTT. Translated, it gives CASSLGQGNTEAFF.

This rearrangement joins TRBV19 to TRBJ2-1; maybe TRBD2 (5 bases). Trimming shortened V by 3 bases and J by 0 bases, and 15 bases separated the two germline ends. Germline CDR1 LNHDA, CDR2 SQIVND (reference sequence). The CDR3 has 17 amino acids. The CDR3 spells CASSIITGLTSYNEQFF. In DNA form, the CDR3 reads TGTGCCAGTAGTATCATTACCGGACTGACCTCCTACAATGAGCAGTTCTTC.

The V gene is TRBV4-1, the J gene TRBJ1-5; D is possibly TRBD1 (6 bases). From germline, CDR1 is MGHRA and CDR2 YSYEKL. The CDR3 is made up of 17 amino acids. V shed 9 bases and J shed 1 base, with 22 bases lying between them. DNA for the CDR3: TGCGCCAGTGCCCCCAACTTACAGGGTGTAAGCAATCAGCCCCAGCATTTT. It translates to CASAPNLQGVSNQPQHF.

The CDR3 loop is CASRWPRLQQSRANVLTF. The CDR3 DNA reads as TGTGCAAGTCGCTGGCCCAGACTCCAACAAAGTCGGGCCAACGTCCTGACTTTC. This chain joins TRBV12-2 and TRBJ2-6; TRBD2 reflects the table's D call only, with no check against the DNA. TRBV12-2 has pseudogene status. The CDR3 consists of 18 residues.

This clone was seen once. V and J are TRBV5-5 and TRBJ2-7, with TRBD2 matching over 7 bases. CDR1 and CDR2 from the germline V gene are SGHKS and YYEKEE (reference sequence). This CDR3 is built from 13 residues. Trimming took 7 bases from V and 1 from J; bases not matched to a gene: 5. CDR3 nucleotide sequence: TGTGCCAGCTGCCCGGGAGGTTCCTACGAGCAGTACTTC. This encodes CASCPGGSYEQYF.

This clone was detected only once. The chain uses TRBV7-9 and TRBJ1-1; D unresolved. Per the germline V gene, CDR1 is SEHNR and CDR2 is FQNEAQ (reference sequence). Trimming left V 7 bases short and J 9 bases short, with 18 bases between. This CDR3 is built from 13 residues. CDR3 sequence (DNA): TGTGCCAGCAACACCCTCGGAGCGGTAAAAGCTTTCTTT. Protein: CASNTLGAVKAFF.

The gene calls are TRBV9 and TRBJ2-1; 7 nucleotides match TRBD2. V shed 0 bases and J 0 bases; nucleotides not matched to a gene: 9. The CDR3 consists of 18 residues. Per germline, CDR1 SGDLS and CDR2 YYNGEE. The CDR3 region is CASSVVGEGRSSYNEQFF. The CDR3 DNA sequence: TGTGCCAGCAGCGTAGTGGGGGAGGGGAGGAGCTCCTACAATGAGCAGTTCTTC.

This chain connects TRBV10-3 to TRBJ2-7; no definite D call. The V end was cut by 2 bases, the J end by 2 bases, with 4 bases between. CDR3 length: 12 residues. Germline loops: CDR1 ENHRY, CDR2 SYGVKD. In DNA form, the CDR3 reads TGTGCCATCAGTGAGAACACCTACGAGCAGTACTTC. The encoded protein is CAISENTYEQYF.

J is TRBJ1-6 and V is TRBV6-5; TRBD1 agrees at 7 bases. The ends lost 6 bases at V and 5 bases at J; junction bases unmatched: 4. From germline, CDR1 is MNHEY and CDR2 SVGAGI. The CDR3 consists of 14 residues. The CDR3 region has the DNA TGTGCCAGCAGACCTGACAGGGATAATTCACCCCTCCACTTT. The encoded protein is CASRPDRDNSPLHF.

This clone was seen only once. The chain uses TRBV9 and TRBJ2-5; D unresolved. V was clipped by 0 bases and J by 2 bases, with 8 bases between them. Germline V CDR1 and CDR2: SGDLS, YYNGEE. This CDR3 spans 14 amino acids. CDR3 in amino acids: CASSVGPVQETQYF. For the CDR3, the DNA is TGTGCCAGCAGCGTAGGTCCAGTACAAGAGACCCAGTACTTC. The variable domain in full, completed from reference TRBV9 and TRBJ2-5, reads DSGVTQTPKHLITATGQRVTLRCSPRSGDLSVYWYQQSLDQGLQFLIQYYNGEERAKGNILERFSAQQFPDLHSELNLSSLELGDSALYFCASSVGPVQETQYFGPGTRLLVL.

The chain has TRBV5-1 and TRBJ2-1; D may be TRBD2 (5 bases). The V gene lost 0 bases and the J gene lost 6 bases, with 10 bases spanning the gap. The CDR3 consists of 14 residues. CDR1 SGHRS and CDR2 YFSETQ come from the germline V gene. The CDR3 coding sequence is TGCGCCAGCAGCTTGGGGACTCTAGCCAATGAGCAGTTCTTC. Its translation is CASSLGTLANEQFF.

This chain connects TRBV28 to TRBJ2-5; D gene ambiguous. CDR1 is MDHEN, CDR2 SYDVKM, per germline. This CDR3 has 13 amino acids. Trimming removed 3 bases from V and 2 bases from J, with 7 bases in between. The CDR3 DNA is TGTGCCAGCAGTTTTCAGTATCAAGAGACCCAGTACTTC. This encodes CASSFQYQETQYF.

V and J are TRBV6-1 and TRBJ1-5; the match to TRBD1 covers 7 bases. Looked up from germline, CDR1 is MNHNS and CDR2 is SASEGT. Unmatched junction bases numbered 9, after V lost 4 bases and J lost 0 bases. This CDR3 has 17 residues. The CDR3 bases are TGTGCCAGCAGTGGGGCCGGGGACAGAATTAGCAATCAGCCCCAGCATTTT. Translation: CASSGAGDRISNQPQHF.

The chain joins TRBV6-1 to TRBJ2-7; 9 bases line up with TRBD1. Germline CDR1 MNHNS, CDR2 SASEGT. The CDR3 contains 15 residues. J was trimmed by 9 bases and V by 0 bases; bases with no gene match: 9. In DNA, the CDR3 is TGTGCCAGCAGTGAAGCACCGGGACAGGGAGAAGTGCAGTACTTC. Translated, it gives CASSEAPGQGEVQYF.

The chain joins TRBV5-4 to TRBJ2-2; D may be TRBD2 (5 bases). The V and J ends lost 1 base and 5 bases respectively, with 9 bases between them. Germline V gene sequence: CDR1 SGHNT, CDR2 YYREEE (reference sequence). This CDR3 region has 14 residues. The CDR3 DNA reads as TGTGCCAGCAGCTTGTTCTCGGGAACCGGGGAGCTGTTTTTT. Amino acids: CASSLFSGTGELFF.

V gene TRBV7-6 combines with J gene TRBJ1-1; D ambiguous. V was cut by 1 base and J by 2 bases, with 8 bases left in between. From germline, CDR1 is SGHVS and CDR2 FNYEAQ. This CDR3 is built from 14 residues. CDR3 region: CASSLDAGNTEAFF. The CDR3 DNA follows: TGTGCCAGCAGCTTAGATGCAGGCAACACTGAAGCTTTCTTT.

This chain connects TRBV7-8 to TRBJ1-3, with TRBD1 matching over 8 bases. The germline gives CDR1 SGHVS, CDR2 FQNEAQ. The CDR3 has 16 residues. With 2 bases clipped from V and 7 bases from J, the junction kept 10 bases outside the gene matches. The CDR3 nucleotides are TGTGCCAGCAGCTTATTCAGGACAGGGAAACGGAACACCATATATTTT. Amino acids: CASSLFRTGKRNTIYF. Filled out from reference TRBV7-8 and TRBJ1-3, the complete variable domain reads GAGVSQSPRYKVAKRGQDVALRCDPISGHVSLFWYQQALGQGPEFLTYFQNEAQLDKSGLPSDRFFAERPEGSVSTLKIQRTQQEDSAVYLCASSLFRTGKRNTIYFGEGSWLTVV.

This rearrangement joins TRBV19 to TRBJ2-3; weak D call: TRBD2 (6 bases). The V gene lost 3 bases and the J gene lost 0 bases, with 7 bases spanning the gap. This CDR3 region has 14 residues. Germline CDR1 LNHDA, CDR2 SQIVND (reference sequence). CDR3 in DNA: TGTGCCAGTAGTATGGGGACTAGCACAGATACGCAGTATTTT. It yields the protein CASSMGTSTDTQYF.

This rearrangement joins TRBV5-5 to TRBJ2-3; 8 bases align to TRBD2. Per germline, CDR1 SGHKS and CDR2 YYEKEE (reference sequence). This CDR3 region has 19 residues. The V and J ends lost 2 bases and 8 bases, in that order; junction bases with no gene match: 22. The CDR3 DNA sequence: TGTGCCAGCAGCTTATCCCTCCTCTTCAGAGCGGGAGCGGAGGGTACGCAGTATTTT. Protein: CASSLSLLFRAGAEGTQYF.